The entry below describes one TCR beta chain. The repertoire was sequenced with immunoSEQ multiplex PCR; TCRdb's copy has only in-frame clones and lacks some. The sample has over 90,000 clones; approximately 84% are singletons. The CDR3 sequence is 15 residues long. Germline V CDR1 and CDR2: LGHNA, YNFKEQ. Losses at the gene ends were 0 bases for V and 14 bases for J; bases not matched to a gene: 11. The sample belongs to a study of blood T cell repertoires in COVID-19. Input material: peripheral blood. This clonotype originated in a human donor in a cohort sampled during active or convalescent COVID-19. The V and J genes are TRBV4-2 and TRBJ2-5, with 11 nucleotides matching TRBD2. This CDR3 reads CASSQDQRSGGAHYF. CDR3 in DNA: TGTGCCAGCAGCCAAGATCAGCGTAGCGGGGGGGCTCATTACTTC.